This T cell receptor beta chain was retrieved from a study of blood T cell repertoires in COVID-19. In the study overall: Acute and convalescent COVID-19 specimens originated in the United States, Italy and Spain.

CDR3 size: 15 residues. Looked up from germline, CDR1 is SGHTS and CDR2 is YDEGEE. V was shortened by 0 bases and J by 2 bases, with 9 bases between the two germline ends. The repertoire was sequenced with immunoSEQ multiplex PCR; TCRdb's copy has only in-frame clones and lacks some. The sample carries fewer than 75,000 clones, 90% to 95% recorded once. This sequence joins TRBV5-8 and TRBJ1-3; D not certain. The TCR originated in a man aged 45-65 years with active COVID-19. The sample consisted of peripheral blood. The CDR3 region is CASSLGDMAGNTIYF. As DNA, the CDR3 is TGTGCCAGCAGCTTGGGCGACATGGCTGGAAACACCATATATTTT. The full variable domain, completed using reference TRBV5-8 and TRBJ1-3, is EAGVTQSPTHLIKTRGQQATLRCSPISGHTSVYWYQQALGLGLQFLLWYDEGEERNRGNFPPRFSGRQFPNYSSELNVNALELEDSALYLCASSLGDMAGNTIYFGEGSWLTVV.